Described below is a single T cell receptor (beta chain) sequence and its context. This clone was seen once. It has no known antigen specificity. One end of the junction varies from germline; a read error may be responsible. In the germline V gene, CDR1 corresponds to SGHTA and CDR2 to FQGNSA. The CDR3 sequence holds 15 residues, the cysteine and phenylalanine included. The DNA shown is the 45-base CDR3, in frame from base 1. This specimen belongs to a study of T cell changes during pregnancy in multiple sclerosis (dated by TCRdb to 2018 to 2020). Looking at the study overall: In women with multiple sclerosis, the researchers looked at how the T cell repertoire shifted as pregnancy progressed.

To prepare the library, the immunoSEQ multiplex PCR assay was applied. Held by TCRdb, this immuneACCESS table contains in-frame sequences only and omits some clones. Under half of the omission traces to an unresolved V gene where checked; the cause of the rest is unknown. The sample has some 54,000 clones on record, 85% to 95% of them singletons. Of the sample, 1.8% is held by the ten largest clones. The receptor comes from a female donor with multiple sclerosis, enrolled in a pregnancy study. The source was peripheral blood, collected after pregnancy. The sequence is built from TRBV7-2 and TRBJ2-7; TRBD2 could be the D gene, as 6 bases match. Here the CDR3 is given as CASSLDGGAPYEQYF. The DNA sequence is as follows: TGTGCCAGCAGTTTAGACGGCGGGGCGCCCTACGAGCAGTACTTC. The full variable domain, with segments outside the CDR3 supplied by the reference TRBV7-2 and TRBJ2-7 proteins, appears as GAGVSQSPSNKVTEKGKDVELRCDPISGHTALYWYRQSLGQGLEFLIYFQGNSAPDKSGLPSDRFSAERTGGSVSTLTIQRTQQEDSAVYLCASSLDGGAPYEQYFGPGTRLTVT.